The T cell receptor beta chain under discussion was sequenced for a study of cytomegalovirus exposure and HLA in healthy donors. Study conclusions and caveats: The study designated over 150 TCR beta chains cytomegalovirus-associated.

J lost 5 bases, V lost 6 bases, and 9 bases had no gene match. The CDR3 consists of 15 residues. The V gene's germline CDR1 is MNHNS and CDR2 SASEGT. PCR used 60 Vbeta primers and 13 Jbeta primers. Sequencing was performed with immunoSEQ multiplex PCR; in TCRdb, only in-frame clones are kept and a portion is missing. The profile shows fewer than 150,000 clones, roughly 65% of them singletons. As for this clone: Its antigen is as yet unknown.

The chain links TRBV6-1 to TRBJ1-4; TRBD1 aligns across 7 bases. Sequenced input: PBMCs. The clonotype originates from a woman in her twenties or thirties in good health and CMV-seronegative. The CDR3 region is CASSGIGGGNEKLFF. CDR3 bases: TGTGCCAGCAGCGGTATCGGAGGGGGCAATGAAAAACTGTTTTTT.